The 5 T cell receptor beta chains in this list originate from one sample, sequenced in a study of blood T cell repertoires in COVID-19. Libraries were prepared by immunoSEQ multiplex PCR; TCRdb keeps only in-frame clonotypes and omits some of them. The table has approximately 350,000 clones, roughly 90% seen once. Sequencing used peripheral blood. These receptors originate from a man between 40 and 49 years old with acute or convalescent COVID-19.

The chain employs TRBV7-9 and TRBJ1-4, with D perhaps TRBD1 (5 bases). V lost 2 bases, J lost 7 bases, and 14 bases lay in between. Germline V gives CDR1 SEHNR, CDR2 FQNEAQ (reference sequence). This CDR3 contains 15 residues. DNA for the CDR3: TGTGCCAGCAGCTTATACGCAGGGCTGATTGAAAAACTGTTTTTT. This gives the protein CASSLYAGLIEKLFF.

The chain joins TRBV6-5 to TRBJ1-2, with D tentatively TRBD1 (6 bases). Between the trimmed V and J ends, which lost 8 bases and 1 base, there was a span of 17 bases. CDR1 MNHEY and CDR2 SVGAGI come from the germline V gene. The CDR3 sequence is 15 residues long. The chain's CDR3 is CASRIRDKDNYGYTF. DNA of the CDR3: TGTGCCAGCCGAATCCGGGACAAGGATAACTATGGCTACACCTTC.

J is TRBJ1-2 and V is TRBV5-4; 10 bases line up with TRBD1. After removal of 7 bases from V and 2 bases from J, the junction contained 5 bases not matched to a gene. This CDR3 has 14 residues. Germline lookup yields CDR1 SGHNT and CDR2 YYREEE (reference sequence). The CDR3 sequence: CASVRDRGNYGYTF. DNA of the CDR3: TGTGCCAGCGTCCGGGACAGGGGCAACTATGGCTACACCTTC. The full variable domain, its missing parts supplied by reference TRBV5-4 and TRBJ1-2, is ETGVTQSPTHLIKTRGQQVTLRCSSQSGHNTVSWYQQALGQGPQFIFQYYREEENGRGNFPPRFSGLQFPNYSSELNVNALELDDSALYLCASVRDRGNYGYTFGSGTRLTVV.

This sequence joins TRBV28 and TRBJ1-2, with a possible D match to TRBD1 (5 bases). Per the germline V gene, CDR1 is MDHEN and CDR2 is SYDVKM. V lost 7 bases to trimming and J lost 3 bases, with 12 bases between them. The CDR3 spans 13 residues. The CDR3 sequence is CASTGATDYGYTF. CDR3 DNA: TGTGCCAGCACAGGTGCGACAGACTATGGCTACACCTTC.

The CDR3 region is CASSPSSSQETQYF. CDR3 sequence (DNA): TGTGCCAGCAGCCCGAGCTCCTCCCAAGAGACCCAGTACTTC. The rearrangement uses TRBV7-3 and TRBJ2-5; D not certain. Looked up from germline, CDR1 is SGHTA and CDR2 is FQGTGA. The V end was cut by 5 bases, the J end by 1 base, with 11 bases between. The CDR3 is 14 amino acids.